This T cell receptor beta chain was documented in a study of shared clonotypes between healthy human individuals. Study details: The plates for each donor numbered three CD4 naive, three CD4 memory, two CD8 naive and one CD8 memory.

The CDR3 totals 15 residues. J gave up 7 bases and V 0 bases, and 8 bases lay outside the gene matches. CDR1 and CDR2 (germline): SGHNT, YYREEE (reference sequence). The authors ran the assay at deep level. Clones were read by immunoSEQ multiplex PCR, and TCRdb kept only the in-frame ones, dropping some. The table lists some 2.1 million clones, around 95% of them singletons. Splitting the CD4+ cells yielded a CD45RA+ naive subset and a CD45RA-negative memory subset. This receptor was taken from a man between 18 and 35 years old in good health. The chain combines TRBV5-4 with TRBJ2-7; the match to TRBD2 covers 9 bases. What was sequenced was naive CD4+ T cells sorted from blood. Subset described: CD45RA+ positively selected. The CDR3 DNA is TGTGCCAGCAGCTTGGGACTAGCGGAAGCGAGGGAGCAGTACTTC. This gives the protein CASSLGLAEAREQYF.